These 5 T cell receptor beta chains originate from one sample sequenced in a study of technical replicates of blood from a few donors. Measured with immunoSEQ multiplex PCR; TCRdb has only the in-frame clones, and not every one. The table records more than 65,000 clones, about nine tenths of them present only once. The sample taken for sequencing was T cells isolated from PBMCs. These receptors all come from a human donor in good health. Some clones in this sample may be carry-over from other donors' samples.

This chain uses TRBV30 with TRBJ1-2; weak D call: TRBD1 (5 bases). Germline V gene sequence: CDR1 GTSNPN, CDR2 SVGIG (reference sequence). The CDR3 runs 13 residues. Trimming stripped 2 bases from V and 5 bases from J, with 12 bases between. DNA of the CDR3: TGTGCCTGGAGTAAGTCGACAGTTTATGGCTACACCTTC. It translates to CAWSKSTVYGYTF.

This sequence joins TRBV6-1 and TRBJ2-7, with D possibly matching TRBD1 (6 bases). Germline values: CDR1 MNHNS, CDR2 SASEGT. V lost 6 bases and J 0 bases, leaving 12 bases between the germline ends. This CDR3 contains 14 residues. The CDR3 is CASRDTGFSYEQYF. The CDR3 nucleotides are TGTGCCAGCAGGGATACAGGGTTCTCCTACGAGCAGTACTTC.

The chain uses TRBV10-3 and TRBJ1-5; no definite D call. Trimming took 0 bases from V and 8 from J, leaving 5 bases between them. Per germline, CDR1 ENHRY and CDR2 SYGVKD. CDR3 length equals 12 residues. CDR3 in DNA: TGTGCCATCAGTGAGTCCCGGGAGCCCCAGCATTTT. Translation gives CAISESREPQHF.

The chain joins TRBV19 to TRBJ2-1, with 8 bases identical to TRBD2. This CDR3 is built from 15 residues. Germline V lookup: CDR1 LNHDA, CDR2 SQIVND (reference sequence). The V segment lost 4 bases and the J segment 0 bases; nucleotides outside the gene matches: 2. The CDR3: CASSRSGSSYNEQFF. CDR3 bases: TGTGCCAGTAGTAGAAGCGGGAGCTCCTACAATGAGCAGTTCTTC.

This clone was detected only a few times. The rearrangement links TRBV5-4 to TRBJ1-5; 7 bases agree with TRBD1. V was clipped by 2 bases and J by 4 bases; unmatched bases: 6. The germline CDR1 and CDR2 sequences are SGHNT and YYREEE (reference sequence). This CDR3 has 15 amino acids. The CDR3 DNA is TGTGCCAGCAGCTTCGGTGGGGACAGTAATCAGCCCCAGCATTTT. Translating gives CASSFGGDSNQPQHF. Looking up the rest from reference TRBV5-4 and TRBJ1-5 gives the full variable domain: ETGVTQSPTHLIKTRGQQVTLRCSSQSGHNTVSWYQQALGQGPQFIFQYYREEENGRGNFPPRFSGLQFPNYSSELNVNALELDDSALYLCASSFGGDSNQPQHFGDGTRLSIL.